These 14 T cell receptor beta chains were sequenced from one sample in a study of CD8 T cells in Susac syndrome. The authors reverse transcribed roughly 0.5 to 1 ug RNA with random hexamers. TCRdb reprocessed the immunoSEQ multiplex PCR reads via MiXCR and lists one record per CDR3 protein. The sample lists 100,000 to 150,000 distinct CDR3 sequences; 80% to 85% were seen once. Sequenced material: CD8+ T cells from PBMCs. The receptors come from a human donor with multiple sclerosis.

The chain uses TRBV5-1 and TRBJ2-3; the D gene is possibly TRBD2 (6 bases). Trimming cost V 2 bases and J 2 bases, with 12 bases left between them. Germline loops: CDR1 SGHRS, CDR2 YFSETQ. The length of the CDR3 is 15 residues. CDR3: CASSFGTGDTDTQYF. In DNA, the CDR3 is TGCGCCAGCAGCTTTGGGACGGGAGACACAGATACGCAGTATTTT. The variable domain in full, with the rest retrieved from reference TRBV5-1 and TRBJ2-3, is KAGVTQTPRYLIKTRGQQVTLSCSPISGHRSVSWYQQTPGQGLQFLFEYFSETQRNKGNFPGRFSGRQFSNSRSEMNVSTLELGDSALYLCASSFGTGDTDTQYFGPGTRLTVL.

The chain has TRBV27 and TRBJ1-5; no reliable D call. The CDR3 consists of 13 residues. Germline CDR1 and CDR2: MNHEY and SMNVEV (reference sequence). V was trimmed by 2 bases and J by 7 bases, leaving 9 bases between them. The CDR3 DNA is TGTGCCAGCAGTTTAGGGGTAGCCCAGCCCCAGCATTTT. Translated, it gives CASSLGVAQPQHF.

In this sample, this clonotype turned up once. The chain is built from TRBV12-5 and TRBJ2-1, with 10 nucleotides matching TRBD2. This CDR3 has 17 residues. With V trimmed by 4 bases and J by 7 bases, 13 bases remained unmatched. The V gene's germline CDR1 is LGHNT and CDR2 FRNRAP. The chain's CDR3 is CASGWAPSGRAWNEQFF. As DNA, the CDR3 is TGTGCTAGTGGTTGGGCCCCCAGCGGGAGGGCCTGGAATGAGCAGTTCTTC. Filled out from reference TRBV12-5 and TRBJ2-1, the complete variable domain reads DARVTQTPRHKVTEMGQEVTMRCQPILGHNTVFWYRQTMMQGLELLAYFRNRAPLDDSGMPKDRFSAEMPDATLATLKIQPSEPRDSAVYFCASGWAPSGRAWNEQFFGPGTRLTVL.

V usage is TRBV9 and J usage is TRBJ2-6; weak D call: TRBD2 (5 bases). Germline V CDR1 and CDR2: SGDLS, YYNGEE. The CDR3 runs 14 residues. V lost 3 bases to trimming and J lost 1 base, with 5 bases between them. The chain's CDR3 is CASSAGSGANVLTF. The DNA for the CDR3 is TGTGCCAGCAGCGCGGGGTCTGGGGCCAACGTCCTGACTTTC.

The V gene is TRBV25-1, the J gene TRBJ1-1, with unresolved D. The ends were cut back, 1 base at V and 4 bases at J, with 22 bases in the middle. The CDR3 runs 18 residues. Per germline, CDR1 MGHDK and CDR2 SYGVNS. The CDR3 region is CASSELGGRLVHSTEAFF. DNA of the CDR3: TGTGCCAGCAGTGAATTGGGCGGGCGGCTAGTACACTCCACTGAAGCTTTCTTT. Full variable domain (remainder filled in from reference TRBV25-1 and TRBJ1-1): EADIYQTPRYLVIGTGKKITLECSQTMGHDKMYWYQQDPGMELHLIHYSYGVNSTEKGDLSSESTVSRIRTEHFPLTLESARPSHTSQYLCASSELGGRLVHSTEAFFGQGTRLTVV.

This rearrangement joins TRBV15 to TRBJ1-1, with D unclear. Between the trimmed V and J ends, which lost 2 bases and 1 base, there was a span of 8 bases. Germline V CDR1 and CDR2: LNHNV, YYDKDF (reference sequence). The CDR3 runs to 14 residues. CDR3 sequence: CATSRSWPNTEAFF. The CDR3 DNA follows: TGTGCCACCAGCAGAAGCTGGCCGAACACTGAAGCTTTCTTT.

This chain connects TRBV25-1 to TRBJ1-6; D uncertain. The V end was cut by 2 bases, the J end by 9 bases, with 14 bases between. The CDR3 covers 15 residues. The germline V gene encodes CDR1 MGHDK and CDR2 SYGVNS. The CDR3: CASSEEGKGGSPLHF. The CDR3 DNA is TGTGCCAGCAGTGAAGAAGGGAAGGGCGGTTCACCCCTCCACTTT.

V and J are TRBV4-2 and TRBJ2-7, with D perhaps TRBD2 (6 bases). Trimming shortened V by 0 bases and J by 2 bases, and 14 bases separated the two germline ends. This CDR3 is 16 amino acids long. Germline CDR1 is LGHNA and CDR2 is YNFKEQ. This chain's CDR3 is CASSQEAEGLAYEQYF. CDR3 bases: TGTGCCAGCAGCCAAGAGGCGGAGGGGCTAGCCTACGAGCAGTACTTC.

J is TRBJ2-1 and V is TRBV7-9; 13 nucleotides align to TRBD2. The CDR3 spans 15 residues. The germline gives CDR1 SEHNR, CDR2 FQNEAQ (reference sequence). After removal of 5 bases from V and 10 bases from J, the junction contained 8 bases not matched to a gene. CDR3 nucleotide sequence: TGTGCCAGCAGCCCACGACTAGCGGGGGGCCTGGAGCAGTTCTTC. As protein: CASSPRLAGGLEQFF.

The rearrangement links TRBV19 to TRBJ1-1, with D maybe TRBD1 (6 bases). The CDR3 is 13 amino acids. Germline CDR1 reads LNHDA; CDR2 reads SQIVND (reference sequence). V was cut by 10 bases and J by 5 bases, with 17 bases left in between. The CDR3 DNA reads TGTGCCACCGCCCCCCACAGGGCAACTGAAGCTTTCTTT. This translates into CATAPHRATEAFF.

This sequence joins TRBV7-9 and TRBJ1-2; D ambiguous. Trimming took 5 bases from V and 2 from J, leaving 21 bases between them. Germline loops: CDR1 SEHNR, CDR2 FQNEAQ (reference sequence). The CDR3 totals 17 residues. The CDR3 DNA reads TGTGCCAGCAGCCCCACCGCAGGCTGGGTGACAAACTATGGCTACACCTTC. This codes for CASSPTAGWVTNYGYTF.

About this clonotype: The germline gene is not matched at one end of the junction; a read error may be the cause. The chain couples TRBV3-1 to TRBJ2-1, with 9 positions matching TRBD2. CDR1 and CDR2 (germline): LGHDT, YNNKEL (reference sequence). The CDR3 runs to 17 residues. The CDR3 nucleotides are TGTGCCCGCAGCCCCCGGGGGGGCGGGGGGGCCTACAATGAGCAGTTCTTC. Protein sequence: CARSPRGGGGAYNEQFF.

This chain links TRBV9 with TRBJ2-2; D possibly uses TRBD1 or TRBD2 (5 bases each). Germline V gives CDR1 SGDLS, CDR2 YYNGEE. The V gene lost 3 bases and the J gene lost 0 bases, with 12 bases spanning the gap. The CDR3 has 16 amino acids. The CDR3: CASSAGYGANTGELFF. The CDR3 DNA sequence: TGTGCCAGCAGCGCAGGGTACGGGGCGAACACCGGGGAGCTGTTTTTT.

This rearrangement joins TRBV12-3 or TRBV12-4 to TRBJ1-2; D is unresolved. V lost 4 bases, J lost 4 bases, and 10 bases lay in between. The CDR3 is made up of 13 amino acids. The CDR3 loop is CASSSGSAYGYTF. The CDR3 nucleotides read TGTGCCAGCAGTTCGGGTTCCGCCTATGGCTACACCTTC.